These T cell receptor beta chains were read from a single sample in a study of beta chain features in type 1 diabetes. Assay: immunoSEQ multiplex PCR; the TCRdb copy retains only in-frame clones and omits some. The sample contains around 170,000 clones, approximately 9.1% of which appear only once. The sample taken for sequencing was central memory CD4+ T cells from blood. The receptor source for this set is a woman in her thirties with type 1 diabetes. Both conserved end residues are trimmed from each CDR3. Each record gives: D gene, V gene, CDR3 protein. The D gene is left open where the match is weak.

>.|TRBV5-4
ASSLPNQPQH
>.|TRBV11-1
ASSLGSNEQF
>TRBD2|TRBV4-2
ASSQDAARTRPQETQY
>.|TRBV5-1
ASSLLNEQF
>TRBD2|TRBV11-2
ASSRTSADYGELF
>.|TRBV6-5
ASRFVGELF
>.|TRBV27
ASTAQNTGELF
>.|TRBV7-3
ASSLFLGRTKNIQY
>.|TRBV7-3
ASSLFSGGGSYNEQF
>.|TRBV2
ASKKRSTDTQY
>.|TRBV18
ASSPEGPAF
>.|TRBV28
ASSRGVGQGGYT
>TRBD1|TRBV4-1
ASSQAGQGYYGYT
>TRBD1|TRBV30
AWKVVSGGEKLF
>TRBD2|TRBV9
ASSVSGRADTQY
>.|TRBV7-2
ASSLDGGPYEQY
>TRBD1|TRBV2
ATRDRLYYEQY
>.|TRBV7-8
ASSRQEGNYGYT
>.|TRBV5-5
ASSLGRTHYGYT
>.|TRBV7-9
ASSHASDGETDTQY
>.|TRBV11-2
ASSLLTTDNEQF
>.|TRBV7-2
ASSLFTEYEQY
>TRBD2|TRBV7-6
ASSPPWTSAYNEQF
>TRBD2|TRBV6-1
ASSREGSYNEQF
>.|TRBV2
ASRLTTSTGRQY
>TRBD2|TRBV5-4
ASSFSPRGLASGDTQY
>.|TRBV19
ASTSSWGDTQY
>TRBD1|TRBV19
ASSQGADTEAF
>.|TRBV4-2
ASSQESDRTNEKLF
>TRBD2|TRBV30
AWSTSGYAQY
>.|TRBV27
ASRRTGTNTGELF
>TRBD1|TRBV10-3
AIRAGQGASDTDTQY
>.|TRBV28
ASSLPRSQETQY
>TRBD2|TRBV4-1
ASSQEPGLAGGANVLT
>TRBD2|TRBV15
ATSRDRTSGRTGL
>TRBD1|TRBV7-9
ASSEQGAQEQY
>TRBD2|TRBV28
ASLTSGSEKTQY
>.|TRBV5-1
ASSLGQADTQY
>TRBD2|TRBV4-1
ASSQGVSSGSYEQY
>.|TRBV7-3
ASSTQGTTQY
>TRBD2|TRBV11-2
ASSPKLGTSGNSTGELF
>TRBD1|TRBV7-9
ASSSRTGGNTEAF
>.|TRBV28
ASSPPPGSGANVLT
>TRBD1|TRBV2
ASRDRGHEQF
>.|TRBV28
ASSSSFSGNTIY
>.|TRBV5-1
ASSLGDLDYEQY
>TRBD1|TRBV19
ASSMVTGAGQPQH
>TRBD2|TRBV19
ASSTAGGAAGTQY
>TRBD1|TRBV18
ASSLQGERGTEAF
>TRBD1|TRBV28
ASRPGQGANGNEKLF
>.|TRBV7-9
ASRVQGDYEQY
>.|TRBV7-2
ASSLGLVAADTQY
>.|TRBV7-2
ASSFLGDEAF
>TRBD2|TRBV29-1
SVVGGTSGRYGTDTQY
>.|TRBV27
ASSLRGRASGEQY
>.|TRBV30
AWSGQGSGQPQH
>TRBD2|TRBV9
ASSVGTSGSNEQF
>.|TRBV21-1
ASSPDMAASGSGGEETQY
>TRBD1|TRBV29-1
SAGQDNYGYT
>TRBD2|TRBV6-1
ASSGPASGKDEQY